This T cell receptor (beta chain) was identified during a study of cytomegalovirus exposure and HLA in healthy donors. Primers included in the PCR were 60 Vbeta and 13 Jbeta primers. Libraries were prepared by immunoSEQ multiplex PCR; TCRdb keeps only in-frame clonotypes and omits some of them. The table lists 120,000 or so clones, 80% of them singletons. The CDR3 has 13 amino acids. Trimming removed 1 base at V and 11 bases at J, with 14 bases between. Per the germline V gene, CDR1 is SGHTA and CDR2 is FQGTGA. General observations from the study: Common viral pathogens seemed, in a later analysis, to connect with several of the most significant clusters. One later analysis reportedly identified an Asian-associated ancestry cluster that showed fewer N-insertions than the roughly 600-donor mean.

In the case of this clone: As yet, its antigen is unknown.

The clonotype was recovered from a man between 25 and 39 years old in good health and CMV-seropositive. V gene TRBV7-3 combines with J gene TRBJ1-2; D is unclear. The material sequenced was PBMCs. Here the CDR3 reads CASSLNGLTPYTF. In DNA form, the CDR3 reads TGTGCCAGCAGCTTAAACGGACTGACACCTTACACCTTC. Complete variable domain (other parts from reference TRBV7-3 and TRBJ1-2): GAGVSQTPSNKVTEKGKYVELRCDPISGHTALYWYRQSLGQGPEFLIYFQGTGAADDSGLPNDRFFAVRPEGSVSTLKIQRTERGDSAVYLCASSLNGLTPYTFGSGTRLTVV.